This TCR beta chain was observed in a study of control samples from healthy donors and cancer patients. Assay: immunoSEQ multiplex PCR; the TCRdb copy retains only in-frame clones and omits some. The sample yields around 93,000 clones, over 85% seen once. The sample comprised blood. The sequence came from a human donor in good health. The donor label of this sample is uncertain.

CDR3 region: CASTPSGGQSTDTQYF. The DNA of the CDR3 is TGCGCCAGCACCCCTAGCGGGGGGCAAAGCACAGATACGCAGTATTTT. V and J are TRBV5-1 and TRBJ2-3; 11 bases match TRBD2. Looked up from germline, CDR1 is SGHRS and CDR2 is YFSETQ. The CDR3 contains 16 residues. The V segment lost 6 bases and the J segment 0 bases; nucleotides outside the gene matches: 6.